Shown below are 7 T cell receptor beta chains from a single sample sequenced in a study of cytomegalovirus exposure and HLA in healthy donors. The PCR was carried out with 60 Vbeta primers and 13 Jbeta primers. The table came from immunoSEQ multiplex PCR; TCRdb's copy has only in-frame clones and leaves some out. The sample comprises 87,000 or so clones, 64% of which are singletons, and 3.2% rests with the top ten. The specimen sequenced was PBMCs. All receptors derive from a man between 60 and 75 years old in good health and CMV-seronegative.

This sequence joins TRBV18 and TRBJ1-5; possible D gene TRBD1, 6 bases. The V end was cut by 0 bases, the J end by 4 bases, with 16 bases between. CDR3 length: 17 residues. Germline CDR1 KGHSH, CDR2 LQKENI. CDR3 residues: CASSPPDQGMGNQPQHF. The CDR3 DNA follows: TGTGCCAGCTCACCACCGGATCAGGGGATGGGGAATCAGCCCCAGCATTTT.

This clone showed up just a few times. This chain's CDR3 is CASSRLAGDTGELFF. CDR3 nucleotides: TGTGCCAGTAGTCGACTAGCGGGTGACACCGGGGAGCTGTTTTTT. This chain uses TRBV19 with TRBJ2-2, with TRBD2 matching over 10 bases. Germline loops: CDR1 LNHDA, CDR2 SQIVND (reference sequence). Trimming cost V 5 bases and J 3 bases; bases outside gene matches: 3. CDR3 length: 15 amino acids.

The rearrangement uses TRBV10-2 and TRBJ2-5, with 8 bases that match TRBD1. The V segment lost 5 bases and the J segment 4 bases; nucleotides outside the gene matches: 3. The CDR3 sequence is 13 residues long. CDR1 WSHSY and CDR2 SAAADI come from the germline V gene. The CDR3 DNA is TGCGCCAGCAGTCCAGACAGGGGAGAGACCCAGTACTTC. This sequence encodes CASSPDRGETQYF.

The chain combines TRBV21-1 with TRBJ2-7; the D call of TRBD1 is as the table states it, not checked on the DNA. TRBV21-1 is tagged as a pseudogene. CDR3 size: 16 residues. CDR3 nucleotides: TGTGCCAGCAGCGGCCGGCGCCGGACAGGATCCTACGAGCAGTACTTC. Amino acids: CASSGRRRTGSYEQYF.

This rearrangement joins TRBV2 to TRBJ2-7; possibly TRBD1 for D (6 bases). Trimming left V 8 bases short and J 3 bases short, with 20 bases between. CDR1 is SNHLY, CDR2 FYNNEI, per germline. The CDR3 loop spans 15 amino acids. The CDR3 DNA reads TGTGCCAGCGGCAACCAGCCACTAGGGGGCTACGAGCAGTACTTC. It encodes CASGNQPLGGYEQYF. Full variable domain (missing parts from reference TRBV2 and TRBJ2-7): EPEVTQTPSHQVTQMGQEVILRCVPISNHLYFYWYRQILGQKVEFLVSFYNNEISEKSEIFDDQFSVERPDGSNFTLKIRSTKLEDSAMYFCASGNQPLGGYEQYFGPGTRLTVT.

The genes are TRBV7-2 and TRBJ2-5; 7 bases align to TRBD1. TRBJ2-7 matches the DNA end more closely, so the J call is doubtful. The CDR3 is 14 amino acids. Germline V lookup: CDR1 SGHTA, CDR2 FQGNSA. DNA for the CDR3: TGTGCCAGCAGCTTAGGACAGGGTCGGTACGAGCAGTACTTC. As protein: CASSLGQGRYEQYF.

The chain employs TRBV15 and TRBJ1-5; D gene ambiguous. V was clipped by 1 base and J by 0 bases, with 19 bases between them. Germline assignment: CDR1 LNHNV and CDR2 YYDKDF (reference sequence). The CDR3 loop spans 19 amino acids. The DNA of the CDR3 is TGTGCCACCAGCAGAGGCAAATTCTCGGAGACTTATAGCAATCAGCCCCAGCATTTT. Its translation is CATSRGKFSETYSNQPQHF.